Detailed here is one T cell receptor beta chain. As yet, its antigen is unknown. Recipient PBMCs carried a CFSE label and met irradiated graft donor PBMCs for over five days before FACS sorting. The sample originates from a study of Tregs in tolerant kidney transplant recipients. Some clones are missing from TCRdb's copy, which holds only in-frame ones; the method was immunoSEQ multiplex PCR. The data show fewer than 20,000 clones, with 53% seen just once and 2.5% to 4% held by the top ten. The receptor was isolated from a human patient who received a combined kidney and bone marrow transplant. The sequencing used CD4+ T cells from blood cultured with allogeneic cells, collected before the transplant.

DNA for the CDR3: TGTGCCAGCAGCGTGAGCGGGAGTCATGAGCAGTTCTTC. Translated, it gives CASSVSGSHEQFF. This rearrangement joins TRBV7-9 to TRBJ2-1, with TRBD2 identical over 8 bases. The J segment lost 8 bases and the V segment lost 5 bases, leaving 5 bases of the junction unmatched. The CDR3 runs to 13 residues. Looked up from germline, CDR1 is SEHNR and CDR2 is FQNEAQ (reference sequence).